Below are 19 T cell receptor beta chains sequenced from a single sample in a study of T cell responses to AZD1222 COVID-19 vaccine listed by TCRdb under 2021. Read against the paper, the sample's time point label means: baseline before first vaccination. Library preparation used the immunoSEQ multiplex PCR assay. TCRdb obtained this table from immuneACCESS and retained in-frame rearrangements with V and J assigned. These tables miss some clones; where compared with another copy, unresolved V genes account for less than half of the shortfall, and the remainder is unexplained. The sample records roughly 140,000 clones, 85% to 95% of which are singletons. Approximately 5.3% of the sample is held by the ten biggest clonotypes. Sequenced here: peripheral blood, sampled on day 0 of AZD1222 vaccination. The receptors stem from an adult in good health.

The V gene is TRBV4-3, the J gene TRBJ2-7; no clear D. V gave up 1 base and J gave up 2 bases, with 21 bases separating them. Germline V lookup: CDR1 LGHNA, CDR2 YSLEER. This CDR3 spans 18 amino acids. In DNA form, the CDR3 reads TGCGCCAGCAGCCAAGTGAGCTCAGGACGGCCGTTACCCTACGAGCAGTACTTC. This codes for CASSQVSSGRPLPYEQYF.

The gene calls are TRBV5-4 and TRBJ2-1, with D unclear. Germline CDR1 reads SGHNT; CDR2 reads YYREEE (reference sequence). This CDR3 is 14 amino acids long. V lost 0 bases and J lost 4, with 8 bases in between. CDR3 DNA: TGTGCCAGCAGCTTGGCCCCGGATTACAATGAGCAGTTCTTC. Translating it yields CASSLAPDYNEQFF.

This chain uses TRBV4-1 with TRBJ1-6, with a possible D match to TRBD1 (5 bases). The CDR3 runs to 18 residues. Between the trimmed V and J ends, which lost 0 bases and 0 bases, there was a span of 12 bases. Looked up from germline, CDR1 is MGHRA and CDR2 is YSYEKL. CDR3 sequence: CASSQDGTGSSYNSPLHF. The CDR3 DNA follows: TGCGCCAGCAGCCAAGATGGGACGGGGAGCTCCTATAATTCACCCCTCCACTTT.

The J gene is TRBJ1-2, the V gene TRBV7-8, with D possibly being TRBD1 (5 bases). The CDR3 loop spans 14 amino acids. Deletions cut 3 bases from V and 4 bases from J, with 12 bases between. CDR1 and CDR2 from the germline V gene are SGHVS and FQNEAQ. CDR3 loop: CASSFEGPSYGYTF. CDR3 DNA sequence: TGTGCCAGCAGCTTTGAGGGACCGTCCTATGGCTACACCTTC.

V and J are TRBV7-2 and TRBJ2-5, with D perhaps TRBD1 or TRBD2 (7 bases each). Trimming shortened V by 4 bases and J by 2 bases, and 14 bases separated the two germline ends. This CDR3 comprises 15 residues. Germline loops: CDR1 SGHTA, CDR2 FQGNSA. Here the CDR3 DNA reads TGTGCCAGCAGCTCCCAGGGGGGGGGACAAGAGACCCAGTACTTC. Residues: CASSSQGGGQETQYF.

To note about this clone: The sample has other DNA sequences that encode this CDR3 too. V is TRBV19 and J is TRBJ2-7; 10 positions agree with TRBD1. CDR1 is LNHDA, CDR2 SQIVND, per germline (reference sequence). V shed 8 bases and J 5 bases; nucleotides not matched to a gene: 9. The CDR3 spans 14 residues. The CDR3 coding sequence is TGTGCCAGTTCCCCGGGACAGGGGATCAACGAGCAGTACTTC. Protein product: CASSPGQGINEQYF.

V is TRBV15 and J is TRBJ1-3; no reliable D call. Germline-derived CDR1 and CDR2 are LNHNV and YYDKDF (reference sequence). This CDR3 is 16 amino acids long. V lost 0 bases and J lost 0, with 9 bases in between. CDR3 protein: CATSRDRGFSGNTIYF. CDR3 nucleotide sequence: TGTGCCACCAGCAGAGATCGGGGATTCTCTGGAAACACCATATATTTT.

The gene calls are TRBV5-6 and TRBJ1-1; TRBD1 matches 10 bases. V dropped 0 bases and J dropped 5; count of bases not matched to a gene: 13. Per the germline V gene, CDR1 is SGHDT and CDR2 is YYEEEE. The CDR3 extends over 18 amino acids. In DNA, the CDR3 is TGTGCCAGCAGCTTGGCACGACAGGGGGCGCGCCCGGGGACTGAAGCTTTCTTT. It codes for CASSLARQGARPGTEAFF.

The chain carries TRBV28 and TRBJ1-5, with D tentatively TRBD1 (6 bases). Trimming took off 5 bases at V and 5 bases at J, with 13 bases between the two ends. The CDR3 sequence is 14 residues long. Germline V CDR1 and CDR2: MDHEN, SYDVKM. CDR3 in DNA: TGTGCCAGCAGTCCGGTGACAGGATATCAGCCCCAGCATTTT. Protein product: CASSPVTGYQPQHF.

The chain is built from TRBV2 and TRBJ2-3; 9 nucleotides line up with TRBD1. Germline loops: CDR1 SNHLY, CDR2 FYNNEI. The CDR3 covers 13 residues. J lost 5 bases, V lost 7 bases, and 4 bases had no gene match. The CDR3 DNA sequence: TGTGCCAGCAACAGGGGGCGAGTAGATACGCAGTATTTT. Its protein is CASNRGRVDTQYF.

This clone showed up just once. This rearrangement joins TRBV9 to TRBJ2-7, with 10 bases that match TRBD2. The CDR3 covers 15 residues. Germline loops: CDR1 SGDLS, CDR2 YYNGEE. Trimming cost V 3 bases and J 2 bases; bases outside gene matches: 5. Here the CDR3 DNA reads TGTGCCAGCAGCGCCCAGCGGGAGGGGGCCTACGAGCAGTACTTC. It yields the protein CASSAQREGAYEQYF.

This sequence joins TRBV19 and TRBJ1-1, with D hard to call. The ends were cut back, 5 bases at V and 1 base at J, with 14 bases in the middle. CDR1 and CDR2 from the germline V gene are LNHDA and SQIVND (reference sequence). The CDR3 is 15 amino acids. CDR3 DNA: TGTGCCAGTAGTCCCCGATCCCAAGGGAACACTGAAGCTTTCTTT. Amino acid sequence: CASSPRSQGNTEAFF. Drawing the rest from reference TRBV19 and TRBJ1-1, the complete variable domain is DGGITQSPKYLFRKEGQNVTLSCEQNLNHDAMYWYRQDPGQGLRLIYYSQIVNDFQKGDIAEGYSVSREKKESFPLTVTSAQKNPTAFYLCASSPRSQGNTEAFFGQGTRLTVV.

The chain uses TRBV5-6 and TRBJ2-3, with a possible D match to TRBD2 (6 bases). This CDR3 region has 15 residues. The germline gives CDR1 SGHDT, CDR2 YYEEEE. V was pared by 2 bases and J by 0 bases, with 10 bases between. CDR3 residues: CASSFLGTSTDTQYF. CDR3 bases: TGTGCCAGCAGCTTTTTGGGGACTAGCACAGATACGCAGTATTTT.

Concerning this clone: The junction does not match germline at one end; this may be a read error. This chain joins TRBV7-8 and TRBJ2-5; 7 positions agree with TRBD1. Germline CDR1 reads SGHVS; CDR2 reads FQNEAQ. This CDR3 is built from 15 residues. The CDR3 spells CASSLGGSSGETQYF. In DNA form, the CDR3 reads TGTGCCAGCAGTTTAGGGGGCAGCAGTGGGGAGACCCAGTACTTC.

V is TRBV6-6 and J is TRBJ2-7; maybe TRBD1 (5 bases). Germline V gives CDR1 MNHNY, CDR2 SVGAGI (reference sequence). Between the trimmed V and J ends, which lost 0 bases and 0 bases, there was a span of 9 bases. The CDR3 runs 15 residues. CDR3 in DNA: TGTGCCAGCAGTTACTCGAGAGACAGCTCCTACGAGCAGTACTTC. Encoded protein: CASSYSRDSSYEQYF.

Here the CDR3 reads CASSSGTVARAQYF. The CDR3 DNA reads as TGTGCCAGCTCCTCCGGGACCGTGGCCCGGGCGCAGTACTTC. This chain connects TRBV7-2 to TRBJ2-7, with D perhaps matching TRBD1 or TRBD2 (5 bases each). Germline CDR1 and CDR2: SGHTA and FQGNSA. The CDR3 contains 14 residues. The V gene lost 8 bases and the J gene lost 9 bases, with 23 bases spanning the gap.

J is TRBJ1-5 and V is TRBV5-1, with a weak D call TRBD1 (6 bases). Germline lookup yields CDR1 SGHRS and CDR2 YFSETQ. The CDR3 is made up of 14 amino acids. The V gene lost 9 bases and the J gene lost 3 bases, with 16 bases spanning the gap. The CDR3 sequence: CATIMGQINQPQHF. For the CDR3, the DNA is TGCGCCACTATAATGGGACAAATCAATCAGCCCCAGCATTTT.

J is TRBJ1-2 and V is TRBV6-6, with D maybe TRBD1 (6 bases). The CDR3 spans 14 residues. Trimming took off 7 bases at V and 1 base at J, with 13 bases between the two ends. The germline CDR1 and CDR2 sequences are MNHNY and SVGAGI (reference sequence). The CDR3: CASNRAQGNYGYTF. Written as DNA, the CDR3 is TGTGCCAGCAACAGGGCGCAGGGTAACTATGGCTACACCTTC.

CDR3 nucleotides: TGTGCCAGCAGTTACTCCGGAACTGGGGCCAACGTCCTGACTTTC. Translated: CASSYSGTGANVLTF. The chain links TRBV6-5 to TRBJ2-6; D is uncertain. The germline gives CDR1 MNHEY, CDR2 SVGAGI. V was cut by 0 bases and J by 2 bases, with 5 bases left in between. The CDR3 consists of 15 residues.